This T cell receptor beta chain was obtained from a study of blood T cells in healthy people across ages. Together with a sample-barcoded 5' primer, a J-beta primer mix was included in a second PCR lasting roughly 6 to 12 cycles. TCRdb independently ran MiXCR on the 5' RACE reads; one entry per CDR3 protein. Here the sample spans 980,000 or so distinct CDR3 sequences, approximately 49% being singletons. V shed 7 bases and J 6 bases; nucleotides not matched to a gene: 4. CDR1 SQVTM and CDR2 ANQGSEA come from the germline V gene. The CDR3 sequence is 12 residues long. The sequenced sample was blood. The receptor comes from a man younger than 45 in good health. This rearrangement joins TRBV29-1 to TRBJ1-5; TRBD1 aligns across 9 bases. In nucleotides, the CDR3 is TGCAGCGCGGGGACAGGGTCTCAGCCCCAGCATTTT. This encodes CSAGTGSQPQHF.